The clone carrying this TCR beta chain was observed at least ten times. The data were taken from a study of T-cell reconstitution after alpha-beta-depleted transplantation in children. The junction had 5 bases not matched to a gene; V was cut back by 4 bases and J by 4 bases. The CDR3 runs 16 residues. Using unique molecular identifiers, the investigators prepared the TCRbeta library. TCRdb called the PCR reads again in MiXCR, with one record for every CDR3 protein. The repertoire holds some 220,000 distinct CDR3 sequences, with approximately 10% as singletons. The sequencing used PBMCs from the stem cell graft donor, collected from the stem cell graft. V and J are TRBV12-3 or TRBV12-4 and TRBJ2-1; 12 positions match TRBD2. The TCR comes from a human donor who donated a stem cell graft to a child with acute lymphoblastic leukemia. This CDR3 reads CASSSTSGGQYNEQFF. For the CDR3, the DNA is TGTGCCAGCAGTTCCACTAGCGGGGGGCAGTACAATGAGCAGTTCTTC.